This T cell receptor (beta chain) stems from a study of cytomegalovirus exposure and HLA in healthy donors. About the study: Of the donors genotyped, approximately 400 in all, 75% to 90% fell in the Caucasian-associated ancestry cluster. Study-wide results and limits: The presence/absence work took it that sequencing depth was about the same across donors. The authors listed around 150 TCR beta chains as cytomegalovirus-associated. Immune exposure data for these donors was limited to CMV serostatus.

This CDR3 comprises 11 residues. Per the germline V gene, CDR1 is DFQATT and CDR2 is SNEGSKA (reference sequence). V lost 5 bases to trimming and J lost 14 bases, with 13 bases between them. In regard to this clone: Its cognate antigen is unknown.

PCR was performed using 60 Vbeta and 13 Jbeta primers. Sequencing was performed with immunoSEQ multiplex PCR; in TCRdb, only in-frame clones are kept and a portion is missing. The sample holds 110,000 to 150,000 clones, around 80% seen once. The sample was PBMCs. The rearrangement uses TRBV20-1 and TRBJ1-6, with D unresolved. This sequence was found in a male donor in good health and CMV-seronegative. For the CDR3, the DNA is TGCAGTGCTTTGCTCGAGGTGGCCCTCCACTTT. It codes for CSALLEVALHF.